This TCR beta chain was observed in a study of vaccination effects on CD4 cells after COVID-19 (dated by TCRdb to between 2021 and 2024). The study in broad terms: To identify antigen-specific CD4+ T cell clonotypes by their expansion, the ViraFEST assay first stimulated PBMC with viral peptide pools and then applied TCR sequencing. Post-vaccine samples across the study were collected a median of 72 days after the second dose, with a range of 14 to 241. A few million PBMC per well were cultured with approximately 10 ug/ml peptides in IMDM containing approximately 4.7% human AB serum, approximately 9.9 IU/ml IL-2 and gentamicin. SARS-CoV-2 spike-specific CD4+ TCR repertoires from before and after mRNA vaccination were compared in COVID-19 convalescent patients and in infection-naive vaccine recipients. Altogether, around 9 COVID-19 convalescent patients and a handful of SARS-CoV-2-naive healthy vaccine recipients made up the full study. Cultures from other donors in the study were sequenced using the Oncomine TCR Beta short-read assay on an Illumina iSeq 100.

The paper as a whole reports these results and caveats: Among healthy vaccine recipients, nearly all vaccine-induced clones were SARS-CoV-2 mono-reactive, and just 1 of 255 was cross-reactive with common cold coronaviruses. Only a small number of convalescent patients were included, and no early post-infection timepoints were available, which limited the study. Marked clonal contraction was observed in both infection-induced and vaccine-induced clones at late post-vaccination timepoints, consistent with waning T cell responses.

Libraries were constructed by the immunoSEQ multiplex PCR assay. DNA from the CD4+ T cells that had been cultured and isolated underwent TCR beta CDR3 sequencing. The authors' pipeline ran thus. The analysis removed non-productive TCR sequences, trimmed reads to the CDR3 region, and retained only CDR3s that were 7 or more amino acids long. Antigen-specific clonotypes were identified using the MANAFEST web app by comparison of expansion in peptide wells against reference cultures. For clones to be considered positive, expansion at FDR<0.05 versus reference and all other wells, an odds ratio above 5, and a frequency above 0.1% in two replicate wells were required. A clonotype was called cross-reactive if it was significantly expanded both in SARS-CoV-2 spike wells and in at least one common cold coronavirus spike condition. CDR3 similarity was assessed by Levenshtein distance with the stringdist R package, and unrooted trees were built with ape in R 3.6.1. The source is immuneACCESS, and TCRdb retained only in-frame sequences with V and J called. Part of the clones is not carried over; for the studies checked, unresolved V genes explain less than half of this, and the remainder is unexplained. V and J calls plus clone size are reproduced from that table; the DNA served to infer D and trimming. The sample yields about 66,000 clones; around 79% were counted once. The top ten hold roughly 2.2% of the sample.

After 10 to 11 days of culture, CD4+ T cells were isolated with the EasySep CD4+ T cell isolation kit. Each participant received two doses of an mRNA SARS-CoV-2 vaccine, either BNT162b2 or mRNA-1273. Negative nucleocapsid antibody results before and after vaccination confirmed that the healthy vaccine recipients had no prior SARS-CoV-2 infection. Half of the culture medium was replaced with fresh IL-2-containing medium on days 3 and 7. Each peptide stimulation condition was cultured in triplicate wells unless otherwise noted. Using Ficoll-Paque Plus gradient centrifugation, PBMC were separated from whole blood and then either used fresh or cryopreserved at -140C. The QIAamp micro DNA kit was used to extract genomic DNA from the cultured CD4+ T cells. Of note for this clone: Its antigen remains unidentified. No base quality information exists; no much larger clone differs at one position.

The CDR3 runs 15 amino acids, cysteine and phenylalanine included. Only the CDR3 region is kept as DNA, spanning 45 bases read in frame from base 1. CDR1 MGHRA and CDR2 YSYEKL are derived from the germline V gene. V loses 7 bases at its end and J loses 5 bases; junction bases beyond the gene matches: 9. The specimen was CD4+ T cells from PBMCs cultured without peptide, collected after COVID-19 vaccination. In this chain, TRBV4-1 is recombined with TRBJ2-3; TRBD2 lines up with 10 middle nucleotides. This TCR came from a human donor who received a COVID-19 vaccine. The CDR3 region: CASKLEREGIDTQYF. The bases read TGCGCCAGCAAACTCGAGCGGGAGGGAATAGATACGCAGTATTTT.